These 3 T cell receptor beta chains originate from one sample sequenced in a study of blood T cells in healthy people across ages. Together with a sample-barcoded 5' primer, a J-beta primer mix was included in a second PCR lasting roughly 6 to 12 cycles. Via MiXCR, TCRdb re-called the 5' RACE reads, giving one row per CDR3 protein. The sample contains 720,000 or so distinct CDR3 sequences, around 41% of which appear only once. The sample was blood. The receptor source for this set is a man older than 75 in good health.

This clonotype was counted a few times. The chain uses TRBV2 and TRBJ1-5; TRBD1 might be the D (5 bases). Germline values: CDR1 SNHLY, CDR2 FYNNEI. V dropped 5 bases and J dropped 6 bases, with 14 bases sitting between them. CDR3 length: 14 amino acids. The CDR3: CASSTQGRAQPQHF. The CDR3 nucleotides read TGTGCCAGCAGTACCCAGGGACGGGCTCAGCCCCAGCATTTT.

This clonotype was seen ten or more times. V and J are TRBV4-3 and TRBJ2-1; D is unresolved. Germline V gene sequence: CDR1 LGHNA, CDR2 YSLEER. The CDR3 is 16 amino acids. Between the trimmed V and J ends, which lost 0 bases and 0 bases, there was a span of 9 bases. CDR3 sequence reads: CASSQDVPSSYNEQFF. DNA of the CDR3: TGCGCCAGCAGCCAAGATGTCCCGAGCTCCTACAATGAGCAGTTCTTC.

This clonotype has a handful of counts. The rearrangement joins TRBV20-1 to TRBJ2-7; D might be TRBD1 or TRBD2, each matching 5 bases. The CDR3 length is 15 residues. Germline lookup yields CDR1 DFQATT and CDR2 SNEGSKA (reference sequence). Trimming stripped 0 bases from V and 0 bases from J, with 12 bases between. CDR3 loop: CSARDLGGGSYEQYF. CDR3 bases: TGCAGTGCTAGAGACCTGGGTGGGGGCTCCTACGAGCAGTACTTC.